The T cell receptor beta chain under discussion was sequenced for a study of cytomegalovirus exposure and HLA in healthy donors. Germline-derived CDR1 and CDR2 are SGHDT and YYEEEE. The junction had 5 bases not matched to a gene; V was cut back by 4 bases and J by 4 bases. The CDR3 runs to 14 residues. PCR amplification relied on 60 Vbeta primers (plus 13 Jbeta primers). Only in-frame clones appear in the TCRdb table, and some are missing; sequencing was by immunoSEQ multiplex PCR. The table has 90,000 to 110,000 clones, around 73% seen once. The chain links TRBV5-6 to TRBJ1-3, with 7 bases matching TRBD1. This TCR was recovered from a man aged 35 to 55 in good health and CMV-seronegative. Sequenced input: PBMCs. The CDR3 is CASSQQGIGNTIYF. The CDR3, as DNA: TGTGCCAGCAGCCAACAGGGGATCGGAAACACCATATATTTT.